This T cell receptor (beta chain) was obtained from a study of regulatory T cells in long-lasting Graves disease. Whole-study findings and limits: Peripheral blood, not thyroid tissue, was the sole material studied. Between persistent patients, thousands of public clonotypes were shared, exceeding the approximately 940 shared between new patients. Segments TRBV28, TRBJ1-2 and TRBJ2-5 showed preferential usage in persistent disease. Newly diagnosed patients had higher TCR diversity than persistent Graves' patients did.

Time point reported: newly diagnosed GD, antithyroid drugs for less than 3 months. PBMC-extracted RNA yielded the TCR library. Remarks on this clonotype: Its target is unknown.

Both iRepertoire HTBI primers and Arm-PCR of CDR3 regions were used to build the TCR beta libraries. TCRdb reprocessed the multiplex PCR reads with MiXCR, giving one entry per CDR3 protein. The sample lists hundreds of thousands of distinct CDR3 sequences, about 15% occurring once. The J segment lost 2 bases and the V segment lost 3 bases, leaving 4 bases of the junction unmatched. The germline gives CDR1 MDHEN, CDR2 SYDVKM. CDR3 size: 15 residues. The data also belong to a second study, concerning T cells in Graves' hyperthyroidism and ophthalmopathy.

The sequence came from a woman aged 25 to 39 with Graves disease. The sequenced sample was peripheral blood mononuclear cells (PBMCs), obtained at new diagnosis, from a patient treated with antithyroid drugs. The J gene is TRBJ2-7, the V gene TRBV28, with TRBD2 matching over 10 bases. CDR3 coding DNA: TGTGCCAGCAGTTTTAGTAGCGGGAGGCCCTACGAGCAGTACTTC. Protein: CASSFSSGRPYEQYF.